The 14 T cell receptor beta chains below all came from one sample that was sequenced in a study of response to subunit inactivated influenza vaccine. TCRdb reprocessed the RT-PCR reads via MiXCR and lists one record per CDR3 protein. The data contain about 540,000 distinct CDR3 sequences, around 25% of them singletons. These data are also associated with another study on T cells expressing NK-cell markers. Per that paper: Libraries used 5'RACE template switching adding universal primer site and UMIs.

Here the sequenced sample was CD4+ T cells sorted from PBMCs, taken 12 days after vaccination. These receptors all come from a man aged 50 to 59 who received an inactivated influenza vaccine.

This clonotype showed up just a few times. The rearrangement joins TRBV12-3 or TRBV12-4 to TRBJ2-1, with a tentative D call TRBD2 (6 bases). Trimming removed 3 bases from V and 0 bases from J, with 9 bases in between. The CDR3 covers 15 residues. The CDR3, as DNA: TGTGCCAGCAGTTTTTGGCGGGACTCCTACAATGAGCAGTTCTTC. This encodes CASSFWRDSYNEQFF.

This clonotype was seen more than once but under ten times. V usage is TRBV12-3 or TRBV12-4 and J usage is TRBJ2-2; 9 bases are a match to TRBD1. V trimming: 2 bases; J trimming: 7 bases; junction bases outside the gene matches: 5. The CDR3 runs to 15 residues. CDR3 amino acids: CASSLTGGVGGELFF. Written as DNA, the CDR3 is TGTGCCAGCAGTTTAACAGGGGGCGTCGGCGGGGAGCTGTTTTTT.

The chain joins TRBV10-2 to TRBJ2-3; D may be TRBD2 (6 bases). The V end was cut by 3 bases, the J end by 2 bases, with 15 bases between. Germline V lookup: CDR1 WSHSY, CDR2 SAAADI. This CDR3 comprises 16 residues. DNA for the CDR3: TGCGCCAGCAGTGAACTAGCCCTCGTCCACACAGATACGCAGTATTTT. As protein: CASSELALVHTDTQYF.

This clonotype showed up many times. The rearrangement links TRBV4-2 to TRBJ2-1, with 7 positions matching TRBD2. Germline V CDR1 and CDR2: LGHNA, YNFKEQ. Losses at the gene ends were 5 bases for V and 0 bases for J; bases not matched to a gene: 4. CDR3 length equals 15 residues. Written as DNA, the CDR3 is TGTGCCAGCAGCACCGGGAGGAGCTCCTACAATGAGCAGTTCTTC. This codes for CASSTGRSSYNEQFF.

This clonotype came up a few times. The V gene is TRBV27, the J gene TRBJ1-2, with 9 positions matching TRBD1. Trimming took 3 bases from V and 7 from J; bases not matched to a gene: 6. CDR3 length: 14 residues. Germline V gene sequence: CDR1 MNHEY, CDR2 SMNVEV (reference sequence). CDR3 bases: TGTGCCAGCAGTTTGGACAGGGGCCGGGCTGGCTACACCTTC. Translating it yields CASSLDRGRAGYTF.

This chain uses TRBV2 with TRBJ2-3; D not certain. CDR3 length: 14 residues. Germline V gene lookup returns CDR1 SNHLY and CDR2 FYNNEI. The V and J ends lost 3 bases and 6 bases respectively, with 13 bases between them. CDR3: CASSDRRASDTQYF. The CDR3 DNA reads as TGTGCCAGCAGTGATCGACGAGCAAGCGATACGCAGTATTTT.

There are a few counts of this clonotype. The V and J genes are TRBV14 and TRBJ2-7, with D possibly matching TRBD1 (5 bases). Germline CDR1 reads SGHDN; CDR2 reads FVKESK. This CDR3 region has 15 residues. Between the trimmed V and J ends, which lost 4 bases and 3 bases, there was a span of 16 bases. The DNA of the CDR3 is TGTGCCAGCAGCCTAACAGGCACCGTCGGCTACGAGCAGTACTTC. Residues: CASSLTGTVGYEQYF. Filled out from reference TRBV14 and TRBJ2-7, the complete variable domain reads EAGVTQFPSHSVIEKGQTVTLRCDPISGHDNLYWYRRVMGKEIKFLLHFVKESKQDESGMPNNRFLAERTGGTYSTLKVQPAELEDSGVYFCASSLTGTVGYEQYFGPGTRLTVT.

In its sample, this clonotype was seen a few times. The chain joins TRBV3-1 to TRBJ1-6; no definite D call. Trimming pared 2 bases from V and 9 bases from J, leaving 11 bases between. Per germline, CDR1 LGHDT and CDR2 YNNKEL (reference sequence). The CDR3 extends over 14 amino acids. Here the CDR3 reads CASSQTRSGSPLHF. Here the CDR3 DNA reads TGTGCCAGCAGCCAAACAAGGTCGGGTTCACCCCTCCACTTT. The variable domain in full, completed from reference TRBV3-1 and TRBJ1-6, reads DTAVSQTPKYLVTQMGNDKSIKCEQNLGHDTMYWYKQDSKKFLKIMFSYNNKELIINETVPNRFSPKSPDKAHLNLHINSLELGDSAVYFCASSQTRSGSPLHFGNGTRLTVT.

In the case of this clonotype: Germline and junction disagree at one end, which may indicate a read error. CDR3 residues: CASGLTGLAGASF. CDR3 nucleotide sequence: TGTGCTAGTGGTTTGACTGGACTAGCGGGGGCTTCTTTT. The J gene is TRBJ2-3, the V gene TRBV12-5; TRBD2 agrees at 13 bases. The CDR3 runs to 13 residues. Looked up from germline, CDR1 is LGHNT and CDR2 is FRNRAP.

The J gene is TRBJ1-5, the V gene TRBV6-2 or TRBV6-3, with a possible D match to TRBD1 (5 bases). Trimming stripped 0 bases from V and 0 bases from J, with 12 bases between. The CDR3 is made up of 17 amino acids. CDR1 MNHEY and CDR2 SVGEGT come from the germline V gene. CDR3 nucleotide sequence: TGTGCCAGCAGTTACTCACGGGGGTACACTAGCAATCAGCCCCAGCATTTT. It specifies CASSYSRGYTSNQPQHF.

The chain links TRBV7-9 to TRBJ2-1; D is unclear. CDR3 length equals 13 residues. Per germline, CDR1 SEHNR and CDR2 FQNEAQ (reference sequence). V dropped 2 bases and J dropped 5 bases, with 7 bases sitting between them. The CDR3 region is CASSLSADNEQFF. CDR3 DNA: TGTGCCAGCAGCTTATCCGCAGACAATGAGCAGTTCTTC.

The sample holds a few counts of this clonotype. J is TRBJ2-3 and V is TRBV27; a weak D match, TRBD1 (5 bases). CDR3 length: 17 residues. V was trimmed by 6 bases and J by 1 base, leaving 20 bases between them. Looked up from germline, CDR1 is MNHEY and CDR2 is SMNVEV (reference sequence). The CDR3 region has the DNA TGTGCCAGCAGCCCAACTCCCTATGGGGCGGGCACAGATACGCAGTATTTT. Residues: CASSPTPYGAGTDTQYF.

The V call is TRBV5-5, the J call TRBJ1-5; D uncertain. The CDR3 is 16 residues long. Trimming left V 0 bases short and J 0 bases short, with 10 bases between. Germline assignment: CDR1 SGHKS and CDR2 YYEKEE (reference sequence). The CDR3 loop is CASSLGTLTSNQPQHF. Here the CDR3 DNA reads TGTGCCAGCAGCTTGGGCACACTAACTAGCAATCAGCCCCAGCATTTT.

The rearrangement links TRBV4-3 to TRBJ1-4; D call uncertain. The CDR3 runs 15 residues. From germline, CDR1 is LGHNA and CDR2 YSLEER. Trimming left V 4 bases short and J 5 bases short, with 14 bases between. CDR3 sequence reads: CASSPGERRNEKLFF. The CDR3, as DNA: TGCGCCAGCAGCCCCGGAGAGCGAAGGAATGAAAAACTGTTTTTT.